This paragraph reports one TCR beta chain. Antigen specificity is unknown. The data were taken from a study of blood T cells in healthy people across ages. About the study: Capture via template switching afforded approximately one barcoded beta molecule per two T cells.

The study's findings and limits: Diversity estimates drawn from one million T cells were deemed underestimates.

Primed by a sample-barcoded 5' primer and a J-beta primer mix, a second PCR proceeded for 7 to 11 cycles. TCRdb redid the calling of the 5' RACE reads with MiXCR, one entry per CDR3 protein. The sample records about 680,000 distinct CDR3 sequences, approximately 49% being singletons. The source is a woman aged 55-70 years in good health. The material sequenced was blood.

CDR3 DNA: TGTGCCAGCAGTTCCCGGACAGGGGGCGCGATTGGGCAGTTCTTC. Protein sequence: CASSSRTGGAIGQFF. V gene TRBV12-3 or TRBV12-4 combines with J gene TRBJ2-1, with 11 bases fitting TRBD1. The CDR3 is 15 residues long. V shed 4 bases, J shed 12 bases, and the junction held 11 bases outside the gene matches.